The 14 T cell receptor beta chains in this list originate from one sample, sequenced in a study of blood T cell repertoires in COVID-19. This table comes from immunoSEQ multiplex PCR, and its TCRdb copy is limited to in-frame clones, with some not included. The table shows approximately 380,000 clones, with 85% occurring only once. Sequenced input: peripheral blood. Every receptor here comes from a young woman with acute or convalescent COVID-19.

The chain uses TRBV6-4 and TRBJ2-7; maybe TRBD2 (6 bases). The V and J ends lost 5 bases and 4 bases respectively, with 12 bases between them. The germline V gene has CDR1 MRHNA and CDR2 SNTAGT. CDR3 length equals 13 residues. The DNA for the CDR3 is TGTGCCAGCAGTACGGGAGTAGGGTACGAGCAGTACTTC. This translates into CASSTGVGYEQYF.

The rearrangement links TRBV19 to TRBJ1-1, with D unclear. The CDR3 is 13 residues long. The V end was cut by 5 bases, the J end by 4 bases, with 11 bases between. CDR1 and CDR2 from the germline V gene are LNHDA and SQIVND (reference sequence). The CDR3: CASSPVSGTEAFF. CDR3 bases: TGTGCCAGTAGTCCCGTGTCCGGCACTGAAGCTTTCTTT. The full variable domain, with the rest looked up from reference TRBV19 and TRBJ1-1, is DGGITQSPKYLFRKEGQNVTLSCEQNLNHDAMYWYRQDPGQGLRLIYYSQIVNDFQKGDIAEGYSVSREKKESFPLTVTSAQKNPTAFYLCASSPVSGTEAFFGQGTRLTVV.

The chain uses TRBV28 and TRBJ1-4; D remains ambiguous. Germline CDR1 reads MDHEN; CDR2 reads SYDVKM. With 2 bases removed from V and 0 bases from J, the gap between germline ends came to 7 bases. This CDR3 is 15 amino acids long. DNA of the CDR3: TGTGCCAGCAGTTTACCGGGGTCAACTAATGAAAAACTGTTTTTT. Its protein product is CASSLPGSTNEKLFF.

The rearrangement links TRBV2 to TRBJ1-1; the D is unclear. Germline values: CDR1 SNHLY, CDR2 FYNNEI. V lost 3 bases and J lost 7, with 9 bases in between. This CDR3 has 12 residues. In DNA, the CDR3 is TGTGCCAGCAGTGAGTTGCAGTTTGAAGCTTTCTTT. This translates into CASSELQFEAFF.

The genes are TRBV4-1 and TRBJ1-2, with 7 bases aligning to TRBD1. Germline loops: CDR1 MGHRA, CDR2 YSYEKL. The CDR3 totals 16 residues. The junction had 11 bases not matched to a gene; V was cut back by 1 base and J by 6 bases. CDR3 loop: CASSQVETGVRHGYTF. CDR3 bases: TGCGCCAGCAGCCAAGTTGAAACAGGGGTCAGGCATGGCTACACCTTC.

The CDR3 loop is CASSTGVPGNTIYF. In nucleotides, the CDR3 is TGTGCCAGCAGCACAGGGGTACCTGGAAACACCATATATTTT. The chain combines TRBV6-5 with TRBJ1-3, with TRBD1 identical over 7 bases. The length of the CDR3 is 14 residues. With V trimmed by 6 bases and J by 2 bases, 4 bases remained unmatched. The germline gives CDR1 MNHEY, CDR2 SVGAGI.

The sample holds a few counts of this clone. The CDR3: CASSPSAGTKNTEAFF. The CDR3, as DNA: TGTGCCAGCAGCCCCTCCGCAGGCACAAAGAACACTGAAGCTTTCTTT. The rearrangement uses TRBV11-2 and TRBJ1-1; D is undetermined. V was pared by 5 bases and J by 1 base, with 17 bases between. Germline V gene sequence: CDR1 SGHAT, CDR2 FQNNGV. This CDR3 comprises 16 residues.

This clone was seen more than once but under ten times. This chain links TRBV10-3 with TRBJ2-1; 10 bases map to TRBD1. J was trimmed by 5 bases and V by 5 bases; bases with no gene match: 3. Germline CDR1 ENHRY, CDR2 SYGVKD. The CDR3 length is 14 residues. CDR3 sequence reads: CAISKGQGHNEQFF. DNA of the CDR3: TGTGCCATCAGTAAGGGACAGGGGCACAATGAGCAGTTCTTC.

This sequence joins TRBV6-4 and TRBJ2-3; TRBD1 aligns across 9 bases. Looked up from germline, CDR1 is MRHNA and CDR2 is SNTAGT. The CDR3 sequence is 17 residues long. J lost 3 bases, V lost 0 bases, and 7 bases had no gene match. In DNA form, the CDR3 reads TGTGCCAGCAGTGACTCCGGTAATGGACAGGGGACAGATACGCAGTATTTT. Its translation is CASSDSGNGQGTDTQYF.

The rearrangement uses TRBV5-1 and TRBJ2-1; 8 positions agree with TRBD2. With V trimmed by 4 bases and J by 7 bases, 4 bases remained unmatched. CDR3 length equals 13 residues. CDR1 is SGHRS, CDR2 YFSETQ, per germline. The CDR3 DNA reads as TGCGCCAGCAGCGTCGGGACTAGGAATGAGCAGTTCTTC. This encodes CASSVGTRNEQFF.

The CDR3 loop reads CASSLAGRSPSTEAFF. The CDR3 nucleotides are TGCGCCAGCAGCTTGGCCGGTAGATCGCCATCCACTGAAGCTTTCTTT. The rearrangement joins TRBV5-1 to TRBJ1-1; D is uncertain. The CDR3 runs 16 residues. The germline gives CDR1 SGHRS, CDR2 YFSETQ. V was cut by 0 bases and J by 4 bases, with 16 bases left in between.

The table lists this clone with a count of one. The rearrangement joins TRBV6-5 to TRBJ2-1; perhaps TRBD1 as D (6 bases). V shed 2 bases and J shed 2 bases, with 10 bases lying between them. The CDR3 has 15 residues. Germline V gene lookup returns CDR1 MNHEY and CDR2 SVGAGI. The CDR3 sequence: CASSYRAGAYNEQFF. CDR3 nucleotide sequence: TGTGCCAGCAGTTACCGGGCAGGGGCCTACAATGAGCAGTTCTTC.

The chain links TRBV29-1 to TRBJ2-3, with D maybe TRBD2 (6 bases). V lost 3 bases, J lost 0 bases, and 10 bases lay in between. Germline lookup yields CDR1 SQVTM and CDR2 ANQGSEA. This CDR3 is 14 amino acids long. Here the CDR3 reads CSVDRGTSTDTQYF. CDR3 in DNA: TGCAGCGTTGATCGAGGGACTAGCACAGATACGCAGTATTTT.

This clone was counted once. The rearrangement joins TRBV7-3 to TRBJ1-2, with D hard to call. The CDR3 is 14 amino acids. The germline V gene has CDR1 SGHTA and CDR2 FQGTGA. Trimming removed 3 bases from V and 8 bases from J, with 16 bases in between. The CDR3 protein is CASSFTRGGEGYTF. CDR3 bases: TGTGCCAGCAGCTTTACCCGGGGTGGCGAGGGCTACACCTTC.